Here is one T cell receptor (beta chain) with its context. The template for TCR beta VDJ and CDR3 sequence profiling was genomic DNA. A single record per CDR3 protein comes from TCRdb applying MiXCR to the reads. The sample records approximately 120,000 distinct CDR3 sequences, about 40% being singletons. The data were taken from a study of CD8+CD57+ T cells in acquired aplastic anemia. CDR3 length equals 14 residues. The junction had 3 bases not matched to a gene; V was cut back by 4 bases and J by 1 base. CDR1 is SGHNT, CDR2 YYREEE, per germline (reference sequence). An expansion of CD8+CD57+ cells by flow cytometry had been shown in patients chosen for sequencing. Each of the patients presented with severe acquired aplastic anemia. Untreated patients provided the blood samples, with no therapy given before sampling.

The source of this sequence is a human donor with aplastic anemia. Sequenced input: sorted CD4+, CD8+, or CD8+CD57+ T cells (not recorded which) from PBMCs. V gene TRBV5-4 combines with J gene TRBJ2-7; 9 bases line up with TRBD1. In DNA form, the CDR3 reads TGTGCCAGCAGCCGGGACAGGGTTTCCTACGAGCAGTACGTC. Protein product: CASSRDRVSYEQYV.